These T cell receptor beta chains were read from a single sample in a study of T cell repertoires in cytomegalovirus infection. TCRdb reanalysed the reads using MiXCR and keeps one entry per CDR3 protein. The table includes about a million distinct CDR3 sequences, about a third detected once. Their cognate antigens are unknown. The sample in question was cultured CD8+ T cells from PBMCs, obtained from culture after CMV antigen stimulation. The source of these receptors is a human donor in good health (CMV status not recorded). Some clones in this sample may be carry-over from other donors' samples. Both conserved end residues are part of each CDR3. The D gene is left open where the match is weak.

V: TRBV10-3
D: -
CDR3: CAISGSGNTIYF

V: TRBV2
D: -
CDR3: CASSEGGYQSLYGYTF

V: TRBV7-6
D: -
CDR3: CASSLFRDNGIYEQYF

V: TRBV7-4
D: -
CDR3: CASSQDTGANVLTF

V: TRBV7-3
D: -
CDR3: CASSLFSRESQATQYF

V: TRBV5-4
D: -
CDR3: CASSPMDRRDIQYF

V: TRBV7-2
D: TRBD2
CDR3: CASSTGLAGGTNTGELFF

V: TRBV10-1
D: TRBD2
CDR3: CASSEKRASGGSTYNEQFF

V: TRBV2
D: -
CDR3: CASSEAWVDHTF

V: TRBV6-2/TRBV6-3
D: -
CDR3: CASSYRGAMDTQYF

V: TRBV4-1
D: -
CDR3: CASSQTGSQPQHF

V: TRBV28
D: -
CDR3: CASSLWRNTGELFF

V: TRBV5-6
D: -
CDR3: CASSAITGNTEAFF

V: TRBV6-5
D: -
CDR3: CASSYGGGRGQGYTF

V: TRBV27
D: -
CDR3: CASSLGSRGEQYF

V: TRBV7-9
D: -
CDR3: CASSPPEYNEQFF